This T cell receptor (beta chain) was identified during a study of somatic mutations in cytotoxic T cells in rheumatoid arthritis. Note on this clone: Antigen specificity is unknown.

Repertoires were generated with immunoSEQ multiplex PCR, while TCRdb's copy carries only in-frame clones and drops some. The top ten clones hold approximately 14% of a sample with about 10,000 clones, around 90% of them seen once. CDR3 size: 16 residues. The germline V and J ends were trimmed by 4 bases and 3 bases, with 16 bases remaining between them. CDR1 and CDR2 (germline): SGHTS, YDEGEE. Findings and limits, study-wide: Some patients, about an eighth of the roughly 65, had a largest CD8+ clone that exceeded 20% of CD8+ cells. Age-dependent increases in CD8+ clonality occurred in rheumatoid arthritis patients but not in healthy controls.

The J gene is TRBJ2-2, the V gene TRBV5-8; tentatively, D is TRBD1 (5 bases). This receptor was obtained from a woman aged 18-29 years with rheumatoid arthritis. The sequenced sample was CD8+ T cells sorted from blood. The CDR3 loop reads CASSTDSTLHTGELFF. CDR3 sequence (DNA): TGTGCCAGCAGCACCGACAGTACCCTTCACACCGGGGAGCTGTTTTTT.